Listed below are T cell receptor beta chains from one sample, sequenced in a study of blood T cell repertoires in COVID-19. Sequencing used immunoSEQ multiplex PCR; TCRdb keeps in-frame clones, though not all of them. This repertoire shows about 68,000 clones, approximately 90% found once; its top ten account for around 3.5%. Sequencing input: peripheral blood. These receptors came from a woman between 50 and 59 years old with COVID-19, enrolled during active disease. The CDR3 runs from the conserved cysteine through the conserved F or W. D genes are given only for firm matches. Size is omitted from some rows. Given values are once, few, many or a class for expanded clones.

d_call	j_call	v_call	clone_size	cdr3_nt	cdr3_aa
TRBD2	TRBJ2-3	TRBV5-6	NA	TGTGCCAGCAGGGCGGCGGGAGAATGGAGCACAGATACGCAGTATTTT	CASRAAGEWSTDTQYF
TRBD2	TRBJ2-1	TRBV20-1	NA	TGCAGTGCTAGTGAGGGACTAGCGGGAGGTGAGCAGTTCTTC	CSASEGLAGGEQFF
NA	TRBJ2-1	TRBV15	NA	TGTGCCACCCAAGGGGGGGTGGCGTACAATGAGCAGTTCTTC	CATQGGVAYNEQFF
NA	TRBJ2-2	TRBV7-9	NA	TGTGCCACCCTAATAGGTGCGGGGCCGGAAGAAGCCGGGGAGCTGTTTTTT	CATLIGAGPEEAGELFF
NA	TRBJ2-3	TRBV7-9	NA	TGTGCCAGCAGCTTGCAACAGCATGGGCGGGAATGGGGATTCGGTACGCAGTATTTT	CASSLQQHGREWGFGTQYF
TRBD1	TRBJ2-3	TRBV11-3	NA	TGTGCCAGCAGGGGGACAGTAAGGGATACGCAGTATTTT	CASRGTVRDTQYF
TRBD1	TRBJ2-1	TRBV5-6	NA	TGTGCCAGCAGCCCTGGACAGGGGGCCGATGAGCAGTTCTTC	CASSPGQGADEQFF
NA	TRBJ1-1	TRBV9	once	TGTGCCAGCAGCGTAGCTACGGGGGAGAGAGCTTTCTTT	CASSVATGERAFF
TRBD1	TRBJ1-4	TRBV7-8	NA	TGTGCCAGCAGCACCGGGACAGTGACTAATGAAAAACTGTTTTTT	CASSTGTVTNEKLFF
NA	TRBJ2-2	TRBV29-1	NA	TGCAGCGTTGGGAGAGCCATAAACACCGGGGAGCTGTTTTTT	CSVGRAINTGELFF
NA	TRBJ2-2	TRBV7-8	NA	TGTGCCAGCAGCTTAGGGGCCCAGACGAACACCGGGGAGCTGTTTTTT	CASSLGAQTNTGELFF
NA	TRBJ2-2	TRBV19	few	TGTGCCAGTAGTATCCTGGGCTCCTCGAACACCGGGGAGCTGTTTTTT	CASSILGSSNTGELFF
NA	TRBJ1-2	TRBV5-4	NA	TGTGCCAGCCGCATCAGTTCTGGGGGCCGTGGCTACACCTTC	CASRISSGGRGYTF
TRBD1	TRBJ1-3	TRBV28	NA	TGTGCCAGCAGTTTCGGACAGGGCTCCTCTCAAACGTCCATATATTTT	CASSFGQGSSQTSIYF
TRBD1	TRBJ1-3	TRBV19	NA	TGTGCCAGTCGTCAACGCGACAGGGGACCCGGAAACACCATATATTTT	CASRQRDRGPGNTIYF
NA	TRBJ1-4	TRBV10-3	NA	TGTGCCAGCCGGGGTGTAACTAATGAAAAACTGTTTTTT	CASRGVTNEKLFF
NA	TRBJ2-5	TRBV2	once	TGTGCCAGCAGTCTCCAAGAGACCCAGTACTTC	CASSLQETQYF
NA	TRBJ1-6	TRBV28	NA	TGTGCCAGCAGTTTATGGGGGGCGATGATGGCCCTCCACTTT	CASSLWGAMMALHF
NA	TRBJ2-7	TRBV3-1/TRBV3-2	NA	TGTGCCAGCTCCGACGGGGTGAAATACTACGAGCAGTACTTC	CASSDGVKYYEQYF
TRBD1	TRBJ2-3	TRBV11-2	NA	TGTGCCAGCAGCTTAGGATCCGGGACAGGGAAGACGGGTACGCAGTATTTT	CASSLGSGTGKTGTQYF
TRBD2	TRBJ2-5	TRBV27	NA	TGTGCCAGCACCCCAAAGGCCCTAGCGGGAGAGACCCAGTACTTC	CASTPKALAGETQYF
NA	TRBJ1-1	TRBV28	NA	TGTGCCAGCAGTGGGGGGGACCGCGCTGAAGCTTTCTTT	CASSGGDRAEAFF
NA	TRBJ1-2	TRBV3-1/TRBV3-2	NA	TGTGCCAGCAGCCAAGGTACCGCCAATATGAGGGGCTACACCTTC	CASSQGTANMRGYTF
TRBD1	TRBJ2-6	TRBV5-1	NA	TGCGCCAGCAGCCTGGACAGGGCCGGGGCCAACGTCCTGACTTTC	CASSLDRAGANVLTF
NA	TRBJ2-7	TRBV6-5	NA	TGTGCCAGCTCTTGGAGGGTCCACGAGCAGTACTTC	CASSWRVHEQYF
TRBD1	TRBJ1-3	TRBV5-1	once	TGCGCCAGCAGCCGCGGGACAGGCCTCTCTGGAAACACCATATATTTT	CASSRGTGLSGNTIYF
TRBD2	TRBJ2-7	TRBV6-1	NA	TGTGCCAGCAGTGAAGCTGGTGGCAGGGCTGGCGGGAGTCGGTACGAGCAGTACTTC	CASSEAGGRAGGSRYEQYF
NA	TRBJ2-7	TRBV6-6	few	TGTGCCAGCAGTTACACCACGGTAAATAACGAGCAGTACTTC	CASSYTTVNNEQYF
TRBD2	TRBJ2-1	TRBV7-9	NA	TGTGCCAGCAGCCTAGCGGGAGGGGAAGAGCAGTTCTTC	CASSLAGGEEQFF
NA	TRBJ2-1	TRBV28	NA	TGTGCCAGCAGTTTGGACCGGGGGAGAGACAATGAGCAGTTCTTC	CASSLDRGRDNEQFF